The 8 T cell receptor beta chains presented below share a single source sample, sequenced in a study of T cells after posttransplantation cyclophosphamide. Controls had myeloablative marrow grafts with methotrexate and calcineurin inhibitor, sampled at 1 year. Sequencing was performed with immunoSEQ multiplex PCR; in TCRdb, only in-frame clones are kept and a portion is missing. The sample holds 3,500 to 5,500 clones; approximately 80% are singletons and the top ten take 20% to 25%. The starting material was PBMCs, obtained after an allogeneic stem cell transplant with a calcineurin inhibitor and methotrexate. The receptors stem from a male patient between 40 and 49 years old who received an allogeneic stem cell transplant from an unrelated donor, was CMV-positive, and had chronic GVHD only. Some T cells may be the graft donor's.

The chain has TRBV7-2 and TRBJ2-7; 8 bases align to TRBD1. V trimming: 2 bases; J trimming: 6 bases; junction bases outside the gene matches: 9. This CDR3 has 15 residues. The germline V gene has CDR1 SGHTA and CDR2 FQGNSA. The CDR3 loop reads CASSLMGQVPSEQYF. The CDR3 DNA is TGTGCCAGCAGCTTAATGGGACAGGTCCCGAGCGAGCAGTACTTC.

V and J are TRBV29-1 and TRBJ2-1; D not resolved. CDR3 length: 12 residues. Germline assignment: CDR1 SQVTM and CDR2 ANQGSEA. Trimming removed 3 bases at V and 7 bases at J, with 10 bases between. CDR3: CSVDRFGNEQFF. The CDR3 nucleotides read TGCAGCGTTGACAGGTTTGGGAATGAGCAGTTCTTC.

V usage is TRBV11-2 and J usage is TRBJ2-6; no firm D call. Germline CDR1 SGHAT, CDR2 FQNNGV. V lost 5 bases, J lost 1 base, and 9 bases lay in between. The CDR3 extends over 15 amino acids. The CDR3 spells CASSPSFSGANVLTF. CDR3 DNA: TGTGCCAGCAGCCCCAGTTTTTCTGGGGCCAACGTCCTGACTTTC.

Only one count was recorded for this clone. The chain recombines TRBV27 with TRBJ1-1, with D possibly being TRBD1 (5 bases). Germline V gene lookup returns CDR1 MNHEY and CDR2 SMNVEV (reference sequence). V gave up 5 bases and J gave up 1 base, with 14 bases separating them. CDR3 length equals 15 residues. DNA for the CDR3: TGTGCCAGCAGTCCCGCCGCGCAGGGGAACACTGAAGCTTTCTTT. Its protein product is CASSPAAQGNTEAFF.

The CDR3 DNA follows: TGTGCCAGCAGTTCTCAGGGGGCTACCTTCTACGAGCAGTACTTC. Its translation: CASSSQGATFYEQYF. The chain is built from TRBV6-5 and TRBJ2-7; 8 bases match TRBD1. Germline CDR1 and CDR2: MNHEY and SVGAGI. CDR3 length: 15 residues. J lost 3 bases, V lost 4 bases, and 8 bases had no gene match.

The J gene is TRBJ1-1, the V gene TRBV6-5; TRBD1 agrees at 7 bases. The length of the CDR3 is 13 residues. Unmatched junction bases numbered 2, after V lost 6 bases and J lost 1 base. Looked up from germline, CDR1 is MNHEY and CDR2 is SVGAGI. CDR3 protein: CASSRQGNTEAFF. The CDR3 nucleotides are TGTGCCAGCAGCCGACAGGGGAACACTGAAGCTTTCTTT.

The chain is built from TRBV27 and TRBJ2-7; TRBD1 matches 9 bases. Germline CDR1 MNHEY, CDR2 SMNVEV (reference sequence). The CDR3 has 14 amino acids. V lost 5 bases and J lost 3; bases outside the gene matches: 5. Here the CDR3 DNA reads TGTGCCAGCAGTCGGACAGGGGAGAACTACGAGCAGTACTTC. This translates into CASSRTGENYEQYF.

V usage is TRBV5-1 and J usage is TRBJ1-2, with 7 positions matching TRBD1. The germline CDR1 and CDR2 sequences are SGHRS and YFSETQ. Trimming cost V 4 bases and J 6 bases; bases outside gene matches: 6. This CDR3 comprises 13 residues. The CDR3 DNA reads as TGCGCCAGCAGCCCCGGACAGGTTAATGGCTACACCTTC. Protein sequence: CASSPGQVNGYTF.